A selection of T cell receptor beta chains follows, all from one sample in a study of blood T cell repertoires in COVID-19. Method: immunoSEQ multiplex PCR; TCRdb's copy keeps in-frame clones and lacks some. The sample lists around 300,000 clones, 85% to 90% occurring once. The source material was peripheral blood. These receptors were obtained from a woman in her twenties or thirties with COVID-19, enrolled during active disease. CDR3s include the opening cysteine and the closing phenylalanine or tryptophan. The D gene is left open where the match is weak. Part of the rows lack a size; the others show once, few, many or a class for expanded clones.

CDR3nt: TGTGCCAGCAGTTTAGCGGGAACCGGGGAGCTGTTTTTT; CDR3aa: CASSLAGTGELFF; j_gene: TRBJ2-2; abundance: -; len: 13; d_gene: -; v_gene: TRBV28
CDR3nt: TGTGCCAGCAGCCAAGCTGCAGGGAACGGGGCCAACGTCCTGACTTTC; CDR3aa: CASSQAAGNGANVLTF; j_gene: TRBJ2-6; abundance: -; len: 16; d_gene: -; v_gene: TRBV3-1/TRBV3-2
CDR3nt: TGCGCCAGCAGCCCCGGGACAGCCTACACCTTC; CDR3aa: CASSPGTAYTF; j_gene: TRBJ1-2; abundance: once; len: 11; d_gene: TRBD1; v_gene: TRBV5-1
CDR3nt: TGTGCCAGCAGCTACGGCCAAGAGACCCAGTACTTC; CDR3aa: CASSYGQETQYF; j_gene: TRBJ2-5; abundance: -; len: 12; d_gene: -; v_gene: TRBV7-9
CDR3nt: TGTGCCAGCAGCTTGGACAGGGGTCAGCCCCAGCATTTT; CDR3aa: CASSLDRGQPQHF; j_gene: TRBJ1-5; abundance: -; len: 13; d_gene: TRBD1; v_gene: TRBV5-6
CDR3nt: TGTGCCAGCAGCGTAGGGGGGACAGCCGTTCAGCCCCAGCATTTT; CDR3aa: CASSVGGTAVQPQHF; j_gene: TRBJ1-5; abundance: -; len: 15; d_gene: TRBD1; v_gene: TRBV9
CDR3nt: TGTGCCAGCGGGACAGGCCATAACTATGGCTACACCTTC; CDR3aa: CASGTGHNYGYTF; j_gene: TRBJ1-2; abundance: -; len: 13; d_gene: TRBD1; v_gene: TRBV19
CDR3nt: TGTGCCAGCAGTGAATTCCAGGCTAGCAATCAGCCCCAGCATTTT; CDR3aa: CASSEFQASNQPQHF; j_gene: TRBJ1-5; abundance: -; len: 15; d_gene: -; v_gene: TRBV6-1
CDR3nt: TGCGCCAGCAGCCTTGGCCCTTGGAGGGCTGAAGCTTTCTTT; CDR3aa: CASSLGPWRAEAFF; j_gene: TRBJ1-1; abundance: -; len: 14; d_gene: -; v_gene: TRBV4-1
CDR3nt: TGTGCCATCGCCGCAGCGAGCTCCTACAATGAGCAGTTCTTC; CDR3aa: CAIAAASSYNEQFF; j_gene: TRBJ2-1; abundance: -; len: 14; d_gene: -; v_gene: TRBV6-5
CDR3nt: TGTGCCAGCAGCGTAGAGGCAGGGTCTAGCACAGATACGCAGTATTTT; CDR3aa: CASSVEAGSSTDTQYF; j_gene: TRBJ2-3; abundance: once; len: 16; d_gene: -; v_gene: TRBV9
CDR3nt: TGTGCCAGCAGCCAAGATCTTACTAGCGGGAGCTACAATGAGCAGTTCTTC; CDR3aa: CASSQDLTSGSYNEQFF; j_gene: TRBJ2-1; abundance: -; len: 17; d_gene: TRBD2; v_gene: TRBV3-1/TRBV3-2
CDR3nt: TGCGCCAGCTCTACTAGCGGGAGTGATAAAAACATTCAGTACTTC; CDR3aa: CASSTSGSDKNIQYF; j_gene: TRBJ2-4; abundance: -; len: 15; d_gene: TRBD2; v_gene: TRBV5-1
CDR3nt: TGTGCCAGCAGCTTAGAGGCGGGTTCAGGCGGCTACACCTTC; CDR3aa: CASSLEAGSGGYTF; j_gene: TRBJ1-2; abundance: -; len: 14; d_gene: -; v_gene: TRBV7-8
CDR3nt: TGTGCCAGCTCGGGACAGGACAATCAGCCCCAGCATTTT; CDR3aa: CASSGQDNQPQHF; j_gene: TRBJ1-5; abundance: -; len: 13; d_gene: TRBD1; v_gene: TRBV6-5
CDR3nt: TGTGCCAGCAGTGACGCTACTAGATTCTACGAGCAGTACTTC; CDR3aa: CASSDATRFYEQYF; j_gene: TRBJ2-7; abundance: -; len: 14; d_gene: -; v_gene: TRBV6-1
CDR3nt: TGTGCCAGCAGCCAAGGAGTCGTTTTAGTCTATGGCTACACCTTC; CDR3aa: CASSQGVVLVYGYTF; j_gene: TRBJ1-2; abundance: -; len: 15; d_gene: -; v_gene: TRBV3-1/TRBV3-2
CDR3nt: TGTGCCAGCAGTTGGACTAGCGGGGGATACAATGAGCAGTTCTTC; CDR3aa: CASSWTSGGYNEQFF; j_gene: TRBJ2-1; abundance: -; len: 15; d_gene: TRBD2; v_gene: TRBV2
CDR3nt: TGTGCCAGTAGTACCGGACAGATGGTTGGTGGGACTGAAGCTTTCTTT; CDR3aa: CASSTGQMVGGTEAFF; j_gene: TRBJ1-1; abundance: once; len: 16; d_gene: -; v_gene: TRBV19
CDR3nt: TGTGCCAGCAGTGAACCAGACAGTTTTTTTGAAAAACTGTTTTTT; CDR3aa: CASSEPDSFFEKLFF; j_gene: TRBJ1-4; abundance: -; len: 15; d_gene: -; v_gene: TRBV2
CDR3nt: TGTGCCAGCAGCTTGGGAGGGTTGAGTGAAAAACTGTTTTTT; CDR3aa: CASSLGGLSEKLFF; j_gene: TRBJ1-4; abundance: -; len: 14; d_gene: -; v_gene: TRBV5-4
CDR3nt: TGTGCCAGCTCGCCCCGACAGGGTGACACCGAGCAGTACTTC; CDR3aa: CASSPRQGDTEQYF; j_gene: TRBJ2-7; abundance: -; len: 14; d_gene: TRBD1; v_gene: TRBV18
CDR3nt: TGTGCCAGCAGTTTAGTTGCCGGTTTCTATGGCTACACCTTC; CDR3aa: CASSLVAGFYGYTF; j_gene: TRBJ1-2; abundance: few; len: 14; d_gene: -; v_gene: TRBV28
CDR3nt: TGTGCCAGTAGTCCGTTGGGGGGGGCGAACACTGAAGCTTTCTTT; CDR3aa: CASSPLGGANTEAFF; j_gene: TRBJ1-1; abundance: -; len: 15; d_gene: -; v_gene: TRBV19
CDR3nt: TGTGCCAGCTCACCACCGGGAGAAGGAAGTGGCTACACCTTC; CDR3aa: CASSPPGEGSGYTF; j_gene: TRBJ1-2; abundance: -; len: 14; d_gene: -; v_gene: TRBV18
CDR3nt: TGTGCCAGCAGCGCCACTAGCGGGAGGGCTGGAGATACGCAGTATTTT; CDR3aa: CASSATSGRAGDTQYF; j_gene: TRBJ2-3; abundance: -; len: 16; d_gene: TRBD2; v_gene: TRBV9
CDR3nt: TGTGCCAGCAGTCCCTACTATGGTGACACTGAAGCTTTCTTT; CDR3aa: CASSPYYGDTEAFF; j_gene: TRBJ1-1; abundance: -; len: 14; d_gene: -; v_gene: TRBV27
CDR3nt: TGTGCCAGCAGTACTTCCCAGCATTTT; CDR3aa: CASSTSQHF; j_gene: TRBJ1-5; abundance: -; len: 9; d_gene: -; v_gene: TRBV28
CDR3nt: TGTGCCAGCAACCTCTGGGGACAGGCCTATGGCTACACCTTC; CDR3aa: CASNLWGQAYGYTF; j_gene: TRBJ1-2; abundance: -; len: 14; d_gene: TRBD1; v_gene: TRBV5-6
CDR3nt: TGTGCCAGCAGTTTCCGGACAGGGGGCTATGGCTACACCTTC; CDR3aa: CASSFRTGGYGYTF; j_gene: TRBJ1-2; abundance: -; len: 14; d_gene: TRBD1; v_gene: TRBV6-5
CDR3nt: TGTGCCAGTAGGAAACAGGGGAATTACTATGGCTACACCTTC; CDR3aa: CASRKQGNYYGYTF; j_gene: TRBJ1-2; abundance: -; len: 14; d_gene: TRBD1; v_gene: TRBV19
CDR3nt: TGTGCCAGCAGGCACGGTCTAGCGGGAGCCAATGAGCAGTTCTTC; CDR3aa: CASRHGLAGANEQFF; j_gene: TRBJ2-1; abundance: -; len: 15; d_gene: TRBD2; v_gene: TRBV27
CDR3nt: TGTGCCAGCAGCCAGACTGGATTTAATGAAAAACTGTTTTTT; CDR3aa: CASSQTGFNEKLFF; j_gene: TRBJ1-4; abundance: -; len: 14; d_gene: -; v_gene: TRBV5-6